The 2 T cell receptor beta chains reported below all come from one sample, sequenced in a study of cytomegalovirus exposure and HLA in healthy donors (TCRdb year 2017). The library was made by the immunoSEQ multiplex PCR assay. TCRdb's version of the immuneACCESS table is confined to in-frame rearrangements and falls short of the full clone set. An unresolved V gene accounts for under half of the shortfall where checked; the remainder is of unknown origin. The sample table holds 160,000 or so clones, of which around four fifths were seen once. The ten largest clones take up 2% to 2.5% of the sample. Specimen: PBMCs. The source of these receptors is a young man in good health and CMV-seropositive.

This rearrangement joins TRBV13 to TRBJ2-1; 12 bases are a match to TRBD2. The CDR3 covers 15 residues. J gave up 8 bases and V 5 bases, and 7 bases lay outside the gene matches. From germline, CDR1 is PRHDT and CDR2 FYEKMQ (reference sequence). CDR3 bases: TGTGCCAGCAGCCCTCTAGCGGGGGGGCACTATGAGCAGTTCTTC. This codes for CASSPLAGGHYEQFF. The full variable domain, rest sourced from reference TRBV13 and TRBJ2-1, is AAGVIQSPRHLIKEKRETATLKCYPIPRHDTVYWYQQGPGQDPQFLISFYEKMQSDKGSIPDRFSAQQFSDYHSELNMSSLELGDSALYFCASSPLAGGHYEQFFGPGTRLTVL.

In this sample, this clone turned up once. This chain uses TRBV6-4 with TRBJ2-3, with 9 nucleotides matching TRBD2. V dropped 0 bases and J dropped 4; count of bases not matched to a gene: 5. Germline V gives CDR1 MRHNA, CDR2 SNTAGT. The CDR3 length is 16 residues. CDR3 amino acids: CASSDSAGGRADTQYF. DNA of the CDR3: TGTGCCAGCAGTGACTCGGCGGGGGGGCGCGCAGATACGCAGTATTTT.